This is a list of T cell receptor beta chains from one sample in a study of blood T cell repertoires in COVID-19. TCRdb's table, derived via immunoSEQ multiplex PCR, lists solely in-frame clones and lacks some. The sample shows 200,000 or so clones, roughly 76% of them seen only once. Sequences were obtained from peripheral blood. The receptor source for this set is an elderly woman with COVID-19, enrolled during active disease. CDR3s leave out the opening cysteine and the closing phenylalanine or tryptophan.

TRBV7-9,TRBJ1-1,ASSGGAGTEAF
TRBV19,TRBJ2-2,ASSVGTGGTGELF
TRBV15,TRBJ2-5,ATSAGTSGRWETQY
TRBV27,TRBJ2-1,ASASGSYNEQF
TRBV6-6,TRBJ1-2,ASSPRTGGDGYT
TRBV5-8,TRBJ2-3,ASSLRWDSRTDTQY
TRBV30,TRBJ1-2,AWSEQGDYGYT
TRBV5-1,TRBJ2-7,ASSLEGWRLGGNEQY
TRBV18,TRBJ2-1,ASSPSLYGDEQF
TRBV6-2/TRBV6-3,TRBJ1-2,ASSSPHRTGGEYGYT
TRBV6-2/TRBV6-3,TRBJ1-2,ASSYSAAGGYT
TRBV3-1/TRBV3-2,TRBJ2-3,ASSQDRTSGQDTQY
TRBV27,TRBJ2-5,ATRRQETQY
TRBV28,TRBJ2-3,ASSQGSDTQY
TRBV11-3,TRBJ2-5,ASSFLREGTQY
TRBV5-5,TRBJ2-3,ASSLLLAGGPGLADTQY
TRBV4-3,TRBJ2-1,ASSQAEGSYNEQF
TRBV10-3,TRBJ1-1,AIRPQGGDEAF
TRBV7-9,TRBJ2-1,ASQDGLSYNEQF
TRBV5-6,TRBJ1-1,ASSTTGARNTEAF
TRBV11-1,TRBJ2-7,ASSRGGYEQY
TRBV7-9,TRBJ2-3,ASSTPSADTQY
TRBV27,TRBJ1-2,ASSFIGGRGNYGYT
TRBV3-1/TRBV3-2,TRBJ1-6,ASSQAPPGTGNSPLH
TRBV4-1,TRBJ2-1,ASSQDFAVTYNEQF
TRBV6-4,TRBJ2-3,ASSLGTLSTDTQY
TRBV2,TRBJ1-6,ASRGPVDNSPLH